These 27 T cell receptor beta chains were all obtained from the same sample, sequenced in a study of blood T cell repertoires in COVID-19. The assay was immunoSEQ multiplex PCR, and TCRdb's table has in-frame clones only and misses some. The sample has 250,000 to 300,000 clones, about nine tenths seen once. Sequencing was performed on PBMCs or T cells enriched from blood (not recorded which). These receptors originate from a woman between 40 and 50 years old with acute COVID-19.

This chain links TRBV28 with TRBJ2-2; no firm D call. The CDR3 sequence is 14 residues long. Germline loops: CDR1 MDHEN, CDR2 SYDVKM. Trimming stripped 3 bases from V and 1 base from J, with 6 bases between. The CDR3 DNA is TGTGCCAGCAGTTTTCCTGTGAACACCGGGGAGCTGTTTTTT. This gives the protein CASSFPVNTGELFF. The full variable domain, its missing parts supplied by reference TRBV28 and TRBJ2-2, is DVKVTQSSRYLVKRTGEKVFLECVQDMDHENMFWYRQDPGLGLRLIYFSYDVKMKEKGDIPEGYSVSREKKERFSLILESASTNQTSMYLCASSFPVNTGELFFGEGSRLTVL.

As to this clone: One end of the junction is discordant with germline, which a read error may explain. The chain recombines TRBV24-1 with TRBJ1-5, with 9 bases matching TRBD1. This CDR3 spans 15 amino acids. CDR1 is KGHDR, CDR2 SFDVKD, per germline. CDR3 residues: CATSDSGQGKQPQHF. The CDR3 coding sequence is TGTGCCACCAGTGATTCGGGACAGGGCAAGCAGCCCCAGCATTTT.

The chain joins TRBV11-1 to TRBJ2-1; 8 bases align to TRBD1. Germline CDR1 reads SGHAT; CDR2 reads FQDESV (reference sequence). The CDR3 extends over 16 amino acids. Germline trimming cut 5 bases from V and 1 base from J; bases unmatched to any gene: 7. The CDR3 nucleotides read TGTGCCAGCAGCCACGGACAGGGAGGATCCTACAATGAGCAGTTCTTC. Translated, it gives CASSHGQGGSYNEQFF.

The rearrangement uses TRBV6-1 and TRBJ1-5; 8 bases map to TRBD1. CDR1 is MNHNS, CDR2 SASEGT, per germline. This CDR3 spans 13 amino acids. Trimming took 3 bases from V and 9 from J; bases not matched to a gene: 4. The CDR3 region is CASSDGQGGPQHF. The DNA for the CDR3 is TGTGCCAGCAGTGACGGACAGGGAGGGCCCCAGCATTTT.

This clone was seen a few times. This rearrangement joins TRBV6-1 to TRBJ1-2; 8 nucleotides line up with TRBD1. The germline CDR1 and CDR2 sequences are MNHNS and SASEGT. With V trimmed by 1 base and J by 4 bases, 5 bases remained unmatched. The CDR3 length is 15 residues. This CDR3 is CASSEGQGIIYGYTF. As DNA, the CDR3 is TGTGCCAGCAGTGAAGGACAGGGGATCATCTATGGCTACACCTTC.

This clone was observed a single time. The rearrangement links TRBV11-2 to TRBJ1-2; D may be TRBD1 (5 bases). The CDR3 is 14 residues long. Germline CDR1 is SGHAT and CDR2 is FQNNGV. Deletions cut 0 bases from V and 2 bases from J, with 7 bases between. The CDR3 spells CASSLDGGNYGYTF. The CDR3 DNA reads as TGTGCCAGCAGCTTAGACGGGGGGAACTATGGCTACACCTTC.

This clone came up once. The V call is TRBV30, the J call TRBJ2-2; the D is unclear. This CDR3 region has 13 residues. V lost 2 bases, J lost 6 bases, and 10 bases lay in between. Germline loops: CDR1 GTSNPN, CDR2 SVGIG (reference sequence). CDR3 in DNA: TGTGCCTGGAGTCTCCTTAGCTCCGGGGAGCTGTTTTTT. Translation: CAWSLLSSGELFF.

This chain connects TRBV12-3 or TRBV12-4 to TRBJ2-7; D is undetermined. V lost 7 bases and J lost 0, with 10 bases in between. The CDR3 contains 13 residues. For the CDR3, the DNA is TGTGCCAGCAAAACATCCAGCTCCTACGAGCAGTACTTC. Translating it yields CASKTSSSYEQYF.

The chain joins TRBV24-1 to TRBJ2-1; 7 nucleotides agree with TRBD2. This CDR3 contains 16 residues. J was trimmed by 2 bases and V by 4 bases; bases with no gene match: 7. Germline loops: CDR1 KGHDR, CDR2 SFDVKD. The CDR3, as DNA: TGTGCCACCAGTGACCCAGCAGCGGGAACCTACAATGAGCAGTTCTTC. It is translated as CATSDPAAGTYNEQFF.

V gene TRBV28 combines with J gene TRBJ1-5; perhaps TRBD1 as D (5 bases). The CDR3 covers 13 residues. Per germline, CDR1 MDHEN and CDR2 SYDVKM. V was shortened by 6 bases and J by 4 bases, with 10 bases between the two germline ends. In DNA, the CDR3 is TGTGCCAGCAGAGCAGGGTTTAATCAGCCCCAGCATTTT. This sequence encodes CASRAGFNQPQHF.

CDR3 nucleotide sequence: TGTGCCAGCAGCTTAGAGGCGGGGCCCATTGGAAACACCATATATTTT. Amino acid sequence: CASSLEAGPIGNTIYF. J is TRBJ1-3 and V is TRBV7-6; possible D gene TRBD1, 5 bases. CDR1 is SGHVS and CDR2 is FNYEAQ in the germline V gene. The CDR3 extends over 16 amino acids. V was shortened by 1 base and J by 3 bases, with 13 bases between the two germline ends.

V usage is TRBV7-3 and J usage is TRBJ2-7; 7 nucleotides match TRBD1. Trimming at V came to 6 bases and at J to 0 bases, leaving 11 bases not matched to a gene. Germline V gene data show CDR1 as SGHTA and CDR2 as FQGTGA. CDR3 length equals 16 residues. CDR3 nucleotide sequence: TGTGCCAGCAGGTCGACCGGGACAGTGACCTCCTACGAGCAGTACTTC. This sequence encodes CASRSTGTVTSYEQYF.

This sequence joins TRBV6-5 and TRBJ1-2, with 10 bases identical to TRBD1. V lost 6 bases to trimming and J lost 7 bases; unmatched junction nucleotides: 5. The CDR3 runs to 13 residues. The germline CDR1 and CDR2 sequences are MNHEY and SVGAGI. CDR3 DNA sequence: TGTGCCAGCAGCGACAGGGGGCGAGGTGGCTACACCTTC. This sequence encodes CASSDRGRGGYTF.

This clone was observed a handful of times. The chain combines TRBV2 with TRBJ2-7; TRBD2 matches at 8 bases. Trimming took 2 bases from V and 3 from J; bases not matched to a gene: 6. The CDR3 extends over 15 amino acids. Looked up from germline, CDR1 is SNHLY and CDR2 is FYNNEI. The CDR3 loop is CASSEMGLAGYEQYF. CDR3 DNA sequence: TGTGCCAGCAGTGAAATGGGGCTAGCGGGCTACGAGCAGTACTTC.

This chain connects TRBV24-1 to TRBJ1-1, with D maybe TRBD1 (6 bases). Germline assignment: CDR1 KGHDR and CDR2 SFDVKD. This CDR3 has 16 amino acids. V was pared by 2 bases and J by 5 bases, with 17 bases between. The CDR3 nucleotides are TGTGCCACCAGTGATTCCTCAACAGGGATAGGAACTGAAGCTTTCTTT. It specifies CATSDSSTGIGTEAFF.

The chain is built from TRBV7-9 and TRBJ1-2; the D gene is possibly TRBD1 (5 bases). The CDR3 is 13 amino acids. V lost 3 bases to trimming and J lost 4 bases, with 9 bases between them. CDR1 and CDR2 (germline): SEHNR, FQNEAQ (reference sequence). The CDR3 loop is CASSFETAYGYTF. The CDR3 DNA reads TGTGCCAGCAGCTTTGAGACAGCCTATGGCTACACCTTC.

The chain has TRBV5-4 and TRBJ1-4; D ambiguous. The V gene lost 1 base and the J gene lost 2 bases, with 9 bases spanning the gap. Germline V gene data show CDR1 as SGHNT and CDR2 as YYREEE (reference sequence). CDR3 length: 15 residues. DNA for the CDR3: TGTGCCAGCAGCTTGCGGGGTCCGACTAATGAAAAACTGTTTTTT. It encodes CASSLRGPTNEKLFF.

The J gene is TRBJ1-6, the V gene TRBV20-1, with no clear D. V lost 2 bases and J lost 14, with 10 bases in between. The CDR3 runs to 11 residues. Germline values: CDR1 DFQATT, CDR2 SNEGSKA (reference sequence). The CDR3 loop reads CSARSVSALHF. In DNA form, the CDR3 reads TGCAGTGCTAGATCGGTCTCGGCCCTCCACTTT.

The rearrangement uses TRBV28 and TRBJ1-2; D possibly corresponds to TRBD1 (5 bases). This CDR3 is built from 14 residues. Germline V lookup: CDR1 MDHEN, CDR2 SYDVKM. The V gene lost 6 bases and the J gene lost 3 bases, with 14 bases spanning the gap. For the CDR3, the DNA is TGTGCCAGCAGCCGAGATGGACAATACTATGGCTACACCTTC. Protein: CASSRDGQYYGYTF.

This chain links TRBV4-1 with TRBJ2-5, with 10 bases identical to TRBD1. The V and J ends lost 5 bases and 0 bases, in that order; junction bases with no gene match: 6. This CDR3 contains 16 residues. The germline V gene encodes CDR1 MGHRA and CDR2 YSYEKL. DNA of the CDR3: TGCGCCAGCAGCGTCCGGACAGGGGGGCACCAAGAGACCCAGTACTTC. It specifies CASSVRTGGHQETQYF.

The chain is built from TRBV30 and TRBJ2-2; D unresolved. This CDR3 is 14 amino acids long. V lost 3 bases and J 2 bases, leaving 10 bases between the germline ends. Germline V gives CDR1 GTSNPN, CDR2 SVGIG (reference sequence). The chain's CDR3 is CAWSETHNTGELFF. The CDR3 nucleotides are TGTGCCTGGAGCGAGACTCATAACACCGGGGAGCTGTTTTTT.

The rearrangement links TRBV19 to TRBJ2-3; TRBD1 matches 10 bases. The V gene end was trimmed by 5 bases and the J gene end by 2 bases; junction bases not matched to a gene: 10. The V gene's germline CDR1 is LNHDA and CDR2 SQIVND (reference sequence). The CDR3 loop spans 17 amino acids. CDR3 in amino acids: CASSGGDRGYLTDTQYF. CDR3 bases: TGTGCCAGTAGTGGGGGGGACAGGGGCTACCTCACAGATACGCAGTATTTT.

J is TRBJ2-7 and V is TRBV30, with unresolved D. Germline V gene data show CDR1 as GTSNPN and CDR2 as SVGIG (reference sequence). This CDR3 comprises 10 residues. The CDR3 region is CAYGGDEQYF. The CDR3 region has the DNA TGTGCGTACGGCGGTGACGAGCAGTACTTC.

Points on this clone: The same CDR3 is also encoded by other DNA sequences in this sample. V usage is TRBV6-5 and J usage is TRBJ2-7, with 8 bases matching TRBD1. The CDR3 consists of 14 residues. Germline CDR1 and CDR2: MNHEY and SVGAGI. With 6 bases clipped from V and 4 bases from J, the junction kept 8 bases outside the gene matches. CDR3 sequence (DNA): TGTGCCAGCAGCCGACAGGGGCCGACATACGAGCAGTACTTC. Translated, it gives CASSRQGPTYEQYF.

The chain links TRBV11-3 to TRBJ1-3; D remains unclear. This CDR3 is 12 amino acids long. The V gene lost 5 bases and the J gene lost 7 bases, with 9 bases spanning the gap. Per the germline V gene, CDR1 is SGHNT and CDR2 is YENEEA. The CDR3 coding sequence is TGTGCCAGCAGCGTAGTGCGGAACACCATATATTTT. The encoded protein is CASSVVRNTIYF.

This sequence joins TRBV3-1 (or the pseudogene TRBV3-2) and TRBJ2-3; 10 bases are shared with TRBD2. V gave up 1 base and J gave up 3 bases; unmatched junction bases: 10. CDR3 length: 18 amino acids. Germline CDR1 is LGHDT and CDR2 is YNNKEL (reference sequence). The CDR3 spells CASSQVFSGGYQTDTQYF. Here the CDR3 DNA reads TGTGCCAGCAGCCAAGTATTTAGCGGGGGGTATCAGACAGATACGCAGTATTTT.

This clone was counted many times. This chain connects TRBV5-4 to TRBJ1-2, with TRBD1 matching over 9 bases. In germline, CDR1 is SGHNT, CDR2 YYREEE (reference sequence). V was pared by 3 bases and J by 1 base, with 7 bases of the junction left unmatched. The length of the CDR3 is 16 residues. The CDR3 DNA sequence: TGTGCCAGCAGCTCGGGACAGGGAGCGGTTAACTATGGCTACACCTTC. Its protein product is CASSSGQGAVNYGYTF.